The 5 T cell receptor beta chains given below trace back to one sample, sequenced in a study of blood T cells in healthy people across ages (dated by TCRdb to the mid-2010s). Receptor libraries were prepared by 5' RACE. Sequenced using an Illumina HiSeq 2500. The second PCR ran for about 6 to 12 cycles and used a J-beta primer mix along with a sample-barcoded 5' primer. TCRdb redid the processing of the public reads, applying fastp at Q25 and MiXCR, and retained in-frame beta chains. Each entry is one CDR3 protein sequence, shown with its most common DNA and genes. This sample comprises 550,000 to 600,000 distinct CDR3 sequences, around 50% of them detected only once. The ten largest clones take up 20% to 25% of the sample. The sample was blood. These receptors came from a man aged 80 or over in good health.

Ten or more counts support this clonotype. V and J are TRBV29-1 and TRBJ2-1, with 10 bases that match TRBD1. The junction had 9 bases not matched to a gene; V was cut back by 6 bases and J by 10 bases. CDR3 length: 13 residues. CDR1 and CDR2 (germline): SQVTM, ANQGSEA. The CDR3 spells CSVGSTGGSEQFF. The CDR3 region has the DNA TGCAGCGTCGGATCGACAGGGGGCTCAGAGCAGTTCTTC.

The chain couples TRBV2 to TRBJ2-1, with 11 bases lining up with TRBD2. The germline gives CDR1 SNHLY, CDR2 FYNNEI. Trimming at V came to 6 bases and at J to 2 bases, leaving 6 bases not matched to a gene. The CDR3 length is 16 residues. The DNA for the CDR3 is TGTGCCAGCAGGGGTGGGACTAGCGGAGCCTACAATGAGCAGTTCTTC. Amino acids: CASRGGTSGAYNEQFF. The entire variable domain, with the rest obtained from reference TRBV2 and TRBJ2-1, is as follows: EPEVTQTPSHQVTQMGQEVILRCVPISNHLYFYWYRQILGQKVEFLVSFYNNEISEKSEIFDDQFSVERPDGSNFTLKIRSTKLEDSAMYFCASRGGTSGAYNEQFFGPGTRLTVL.

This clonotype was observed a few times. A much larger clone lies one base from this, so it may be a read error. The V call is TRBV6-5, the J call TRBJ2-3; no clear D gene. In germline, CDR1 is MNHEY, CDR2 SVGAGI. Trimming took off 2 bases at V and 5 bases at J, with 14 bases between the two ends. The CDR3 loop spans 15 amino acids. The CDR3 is CASSYADREGDTQYF. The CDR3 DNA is TGTGCCAGCAGTTACGCGGATAGGGAAGGAGATACGCAGTATTTT.

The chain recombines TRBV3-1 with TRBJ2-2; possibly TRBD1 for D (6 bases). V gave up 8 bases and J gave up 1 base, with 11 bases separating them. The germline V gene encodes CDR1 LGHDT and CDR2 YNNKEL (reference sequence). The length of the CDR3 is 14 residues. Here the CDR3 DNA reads TGTGCCAGCGATCCGGGACAGAACACCGGGGAGCTGTTTTTT. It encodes CASDPGQNTGELFF.

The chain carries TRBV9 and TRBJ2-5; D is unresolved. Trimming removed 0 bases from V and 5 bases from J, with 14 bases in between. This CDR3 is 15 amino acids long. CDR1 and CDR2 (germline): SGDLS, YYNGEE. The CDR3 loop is CASSVDDGLGETQYF. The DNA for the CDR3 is TGTGCCAGCAGCGTAGATGACGGGCTGGGCGAGACCCAGTACTTC. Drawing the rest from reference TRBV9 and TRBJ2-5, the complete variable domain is DSGVTQTPKHLITATGQRVTLRCSPRSGDLSVYWYQQSLDQGLQFLIQYYNGEERAKGNILERFSAQQFPDLHSELNLSSLELGDSALYFCASSVDDGLGETQYFGPGTRLLVL.